The present T cell receptor (beta chain) was sequenced within a study of molecular identifiers for immune sequencing clone quantification. About the research overall: With replicates, the RNA of around 18,000 or 91,000 naive CD8 cells was split five ways and four were sequenced.

Naive CD8 libraries used about 19,000 to 1,000,000 sorted cells and 10%, 30% or 50% RNA. Sorting captured naive CD8 T cells as CD8+CD4-CCR7+CD45RA+. Many counts were recorded for this clonotype. Each CDR3 protein gets one entry after TCRdb re-called the PCR reads with MiXCR. This sample has approximately 670,000 distinct CDR3 sequences, with around 20% found just once. The V gene's germline CDR1 is LNHDA and CDR2 SQIVND (reference sequence). V lost 3 bases, J lost 1 base, and 6 bases lay in between. This CDR3 has 14 residues. V is TRBV19 and J is TRBJ2-2; D not resolved. The origin of this receptor is a human donor in good health. Some libraries in this study had Jurkat cell RNA spiked in. Sequenced input: naive CD8+ T cells from blood, with Jurkat cell RNA spiked in. Subset specified: FACS-sorted CD8+CD4-CCR7+CD45RA+ naive T cells. The CDR3 sequence: CASSIGGNTGELFF. Written as DNA, the CDR3 is TGTGCCAGTAGTATTGGCGGGAACACCGGGGAGCTGTTTTTT.